Below are 20 T cell receptor beta chains sequenced from a single sample in a study of blood T cell repertoires in COVID-19. Data came from immunoSEQ multiplex PCR; TCRdb stores just in-frame clones and leaves some out. Of 150,000 or so clones listed, around 83% are singletons. The sequencing input was peripheral blood. The receptors were sampled from a man between 70 and 80 years old who had recovered from COVID-19.

The J gene is TRBJ2-7, the V gene TRBV6-1; 7 bases agree with TRBD1. Germline V gives CDR1 MNHNS, CDR2 SASEGT. J gave up 11 bases and V 2 bases, and 3 bases lay outside the gene matches. This CDR3 is built from 11 residues. Here the CDR3 reads CASSERTGKYF. CDR3 in DNA: TGTGCCAGCAGTGAACGGACAGGAAAGTACTTC.

The chain uses TRBV2 and TRBJ2-1; no firm D call. V was trimmed by 3 bases and J by 5 bases, leaving 8 bases between them. In germline, CDR1 is SNHLY, CDR2 FYNNEI. CDR3 length: 13 amino acids. The CDR3 reads CASSDSRDNEQFF. The CDR3 DNA reads as TGTGCCAGCAGTGATAGCCGGGACAATGAGCAGTTCTTC.

This clone appeared once. DNA for the CDR3: TGTGCCAGTAGTCCCTTAGCACGAGAGGCCACCGGGGAGCTGTTTTTT. The encoded protein is CASSPLAREATGELFF. The rearrangement links TRBV19 to TRBJ2-2; D remains ambiguous. The V gene's germline CDR1 is LNHDA and CDR2 SQIVND (reference sequence). The CDR3 is 16 amino acids. V dropped 5 bases and J dropped 4 bases, with 17 bases sitting between them.

CDR3 DNA sequence: TGTGCCAGCAGTAAGGGACAGCTGACTAACTATGGCTACACCTTC. Protein sequence: CASSKGQLTNYGYTF. The V gene is TRBV28, the J gene TRBJ1-2, with 7 bases aligning to TRBD1. V was clipped by 5 bases and J by 0 bases; unmatched bases: 6. This CDR3 has 15 residues. The V gene's germline CDR1 is MDHEN and CDR2 SYDVKM.

There are a few counts of this clone. This sequence joins TRBV7-8 and TRBJ2-2; tentative D call: TRBD1 (5 bases). The CDR3 length is 15 residues. Trimming cost V 8 bases and J 4 bases, with 17 bases left between them. Per germline, CDR1 SGHVS and CDR2 FQNEAQ. The DNA for the CDR3 is TGTGCCAGCTCCCCCCTGGGGCAGGGCACCGGGGAGCTGTTTTTT. Its translation: CASSPLGQGTGELFF.

V and J are TRBV6-1 and TRBJ1-2, with D tentatively TRBD1 (5 bases). V lost 2 bases and J lost 3, with 10 bases in between. Germline loops: CDR1 MNHNS, CDR2 SASEGT. There are 14 residues in the CDR3. CDR3 sequence (DNA): TGTGCCAGCAGTGAACAGGGTGACTACTATGGCTACACCTTC. It codes for CASSEQGDYYGYTF.

V and J are TRBV11-2 and TRBJ1-1, with D unclear. The germline V gene encodes CDR1 SGHAT and CDR2 FQNNGV. The V end lost 0 bases, the J end lost 1 base, and 6 bases lay between the germline ends. The CDR3 totals 14 residues. CDR3 sequence reads: CASSLDAGNTEAFF. CDR3 nucleotides: TGTGCCAGCAGCTTAGACGCGGGGAACACTGAAGCTTTCTTT.

As concerns this clone: The sample has other DNA sequences that encode this CDR3 too. The chain has TRBV6-5 and TRBJ2-2; D ambiguous. Germline CDR1 is MNHEY and CDR2 is SVGAGI. This CDR3 has 14 residues. Trimming took off 6 bases at V and 0 bases at J, with 8 bases between the two ends. CDR3 sequence (DNA): TGTGCCAGCAGAGGCCTAGCGAACACCGGGGAGCTGTTTTTT. This codes for CASRGLANTGELFF.

This clone appeared a few times. The V call is TRBV11-1, the J call TRBJ2-7; D remains ambiguous. Trimming took off 1 base at V and 6 bases at J, with 13 bases between the two ends. Germline V gene lookup returns CDR1 SGHAT and CDR2 FQDESV (reference sequence). The length of the CDR3 is 14 residues. CDR3 sequence (DNA): TGTGCCAGCAGCTTAGGATCAGTGAGGAGCGAGCAGTACTTC. Amino acids: CASSLGSVRSEQYF. Complete variable domain (other parts from reference TRBV11-1 and TRBJ2-7): EAEVAQSPRYKITEKSQAVAFWCDPISGHATLYWYRQILGQGPELLVQFQDESVVDDSQLPKDRFSAERLKGVDSTLKIQPAELGDSAMYLCASSLGSVRSEQYFGPGTRLTVT.

The rearrangement joins TRBV18 to TRBJ2-7, with 9 positions matching TRBD2. Trimming at V came to 0 bases and at J to 3 bases, leaving 3 bases not matched to a gene. The CDR3 spans 15 residues. Germline V gene lookup returns CDR1 KGHSH and CDR2 LQKENI. The CDR3 coding sequence is TGTGCCAGCTCACCACCGGCTAGCGGGGTCTACGAGCAGTACTTC. This sequence encodes CASSPPASGVYEQYF.

The table lists this clone with a few counts. V is TRBV27 and J is TRBJ1-5, with D perhaps matching TRBD1 (5 bases). This CDR3 is built from 16 residues. V was cut by 6 bases and J by 1 base, with 16 bases left in between. Germline loops: CDR1 MNHEY, CDR2 SMNVEV (reference sequence). Written as DNA, the CDR3 is TGTGCCAGCAGGCCTCAGGGTTTTGCGAGCAATCAGCCCCAGCATTTT. Amino acid sequence: CASRPQGFASNQPQHF.

This clone was picked up a small number of times. This chain uses TRBV5-4 with TRBJ2-5, with 11 bases aligning to TRBD1. The V gene's germline CDR1 is SGHNT and CDR2 YYREEE (reference sequence). The CDR3 runs 15 residues. Trimming at V came to 4 bases and at J to 0 bases, leaving 2 bases not matched to a gene. CDR3 loop: CASSRTGGNQETQYF. The CDR3 coding sequence is TGTGCCAGCAGCAGGACAGGGGGCAACCAAGAGACCCAGTACTTC.

The V gene is TRBV18, the J gene TRBJ1-1; D not resolved. CDR3 size: 15 residues. Germline CDR1 is KGHSH and CDR2 is LQKENI. The germline V and J ends were trimmed by 1 base and 1 base, with 10 bases remaining between them. CDR3 nucleotides: TGTGCCAGCTCACCACTCGGCACAGCGAACACTGAAGCTTTCTTT. Translating it yields CASSPLGTANTEAFF.

The rearrangement joins TRBV5-1 to TRBJ1-6; D is perhaps TRBD1 (5 bases). The CDR3 contains 14 residues. Trimming took off 4 bases at V and 8 bases at J, with 13 bases between the two ends. Germline-derived CDR1 and CDR2 are SGHRS and YFSETQ. For the CDR3, the DNA is TGCGCCAGCAGCCTCCAGGGAGGGTATTCACCCCTCCACTTT. This translates into CASSLQGGYSPLHF.

This clone appeared a single time. V usage is TRBV5-1 and J usage is TRBJ2-5; TRBD2 matches 7 bases. This CDR3 is 17 amino acids long. Germline V gives CDR1 SGHRS, CDR2 YFSETQ. Trimming at V came to 0 bases and at J to 3 bases, leaving 11 bases not matched to a gene. DNA of the CDR3: TGCGCCAGCAGCTTGGGATCGTCATCGGGGGGAGAAGAGACCCAGTACTTC. Its protein product is CASSLGSSSGGEETQYF. Together with reference TRBV5-1 and TRBJ2-5, the CDR3 gives the full variable domain: KAGVTQTPRYLIKTRGQQVTLSCSPISGHRSVSWYQQTPGQGLQFLFEYFSETQRNKGNFPGRFSGRQFSNSRSEMNVSTLELGDSALYLCASSLGSSSGGEETQYFGPGTRLLVL.

This sequence joins TRBV7-8 and TRBJ1-4; D might be TRBD1 (5 bases). V was shortened by 6 bases and J by 8 bases, with 13 bases between the two germline ends. The CDR3 has 13 amino acids. Per the germline V gene, CDR1 is SGHVS and CDR2 is FQNEAQ. In DNA, the CDR3 is TGTGCCAGCAGTGGACAAACGAAGGAAAAACTGTTTTTT. This translates into CASSGQTKEKLFF.

The chain is built from TRBV19 and TRBJ2-7; 8 positions agree with TRBD1. The trim removed 5 bases at V and 0 bases at J, leaving 3 bases unmatched. The CDR3 consists of 14 residues. Germline CDR1 reads LNHDA; CDR2 reads SQIVND (reference sequence). The CDR3 nucleotides read TGTGCCAGTAGTCGGACAGGGCTCTCCTACGAGCAGTACTTC. Translated, it gives CASSRTGLSYEQYF. Based on the CDR3 plus reference TRBV19 and TRBJ2-7, the full variable domain is DGGITQSPKYLFRKEGQNVTLSCEQNLNHDAMYWYRQDPGQGLRLIYYSQIVNDFQKGDIAEGYSVSREKKESFPLTVTSAQKNPTAFYLCASSRTGLSYEQYFGPGTRLTVT.

This clone was observed a single time. The gene calls are TRBV18 and TRBJ1-4; D is unclear. CDR1 and CDR2 from the germline V gene are KGHSH and LQKENI. V was trimmed by 3 bases and J by 7 bases, leaving 12 bases between them. CDR3 length: 14 amino acids. The CDR3 bases are TGTGCCAGCTCACCTGGTCTAGGTGGTGAAAAACTGTTTTTT. It translates to CASSPGLGGEKLFF.

The chain couples TRBV2 to TRBJ1-2; perhaps TRBD1 as D (5 bases). This CDR3 has 13 residues. The germline gives CDR1 SNHLY, CDR2 FYNNEI. Trimming removed 4 bases from V and 5 bases from J, with 11 bases in between. The CDR3 coding sequence is TGTGCCAGCAGTGCGGACACCAATTATGGCTACACCTTC. Translation gives CASSADTNYGYTF.

The CDR3 DNA follows: TGCAGTGCTAGTTCAGGGGGCTATTCCTACGAGCAGTACTTC. Translation: CSASSGGYSYEQYF. V is TRBV20-1 and J is TRBJ2-7; 8 bases align to TRBD1. The CDR3 extends over 14 amino acids. Germline V lookup: CDR1 DFQATT, CDR2 SNEGSKA (reference sequence). Trimming took 3 bases from V and 1 from J; bases not matched to a gene: 5.